The entry below gives a single TCR beta chain sequence along with its context. The antigen is not known. Method: immunoSEQ multiplex PCR; TCRdb's copy keeps in-frame clones and lacks some. The sample lists 150,000 to 200,000 clones, around 93% seen once, with roughly 8.4% in the top ten. The data belong to a study of T cell responses to AZD1222 COVID-19 vaccine. Across the whole study: Analyses pooled second doses at about 4 or about 12 weeks.

Findings and limits, study-wide: Mapped onto spike, vaccine-associated CD4 TCRs spanned it and were dominant at 160-218 and 743-854. In a largely white British group with more females than males, clonal diversity was possibly underestimated.

V lost 1 base and J 7 bases, leaving 11 bases between the germline ends. CDR3 length: 13 residues. The V gene's germline CDR1 is SGHVS and CDR2 FNYEAQ. The clonotype originates from an adult in good health. The chain couples TRBV7-6 to TRBJ2-7; D may be TRBD1 or TRBD2 (5 bases each). Here the sequenced sample was peripheral blood, taken on day 0 of AZD1222 vaccination. CDR3 coding DNA: TGTGCCAGCAGCTTAGGAGGGGTGAGAGAGCAGTACTTC. The encoded protein is CASSLGGVREQYF.